This T cell receptor beta chain was identified in a study of blood T cell repertoires in COVID-19. On the study more broadly: From the United States, Italy and Spain came samples of acute and convalescent COVID-19. The analysed material was cDNA or gDNA that came from T cells, B-cell-depleted T cells, or PBMCs.

V was clipped by 2 bases and J by 2 bases, with 9 bases between them. CDR3 length: 14 amino acids. Per germline, CDR1 SEHNR and CDR2 FQNEAQ (reference sequence). The authors' processing: Amplification from reference gene primers served as the basis for estimated nucleated cell counts. TCRdb's table, derived via immunoSEQ multiplex PCR, lists solely in-frame clones and lacks some. The DNA was the basis for D and trimming; V, J and clone size are from that table. The data hold nearly 250,000 clones, with approximately 82% observed a single time. Sequenced material: peripheral blood. This receptor was identified in an elderly woman with acute or convalescent COVID-19. The rearrangement joins TRBV7-9 to TRBJ1-2; D uncertain. The CDR3 sequence: CASSLSEKNYGYTF. Here the CDR3 DNA reads TGTGCCAGCAGCTTATCGGAGAAAAACTATGGCTACACCTTC.